This record concerns one T cell receptor beta chain sequence. Its antigen is unidentified. Germline V lookup: CDR1 KGHSH, CDR2 LQKENI. This CDR3 has 16 residues. TCRdb reprocessed the 5' RACE reads and keeps a single row for each CDR3 protein, giving no DNA. The table for this sample gives fewer than 550,000 distinct CDR3 sequences. The data originate from a study of monozygotic twins with inflammatory bowel disease. Study results and caveats: Patients got different immunosuppressive treatments, which may have made their repertoires more variable.

The clonotype was recovered from a human donor with ulcerative colitis or Crohn's disease, or a healthy co-twin of an affected twin (not recorded which). This chain links TRBV18 with TRBJ2-5; TCRdb's D call of TRBD2 is untestable without DNA. Material for sequencing was blood. This chain's CDR3 is CASSPGLAPGSETQYF.